What follows describes a single T cell receptor beta chain. The target antigen is unknown. The data belong to a study of T cell responses to AZD1222 COVID-19 vaccine. Study-wide points: The study identified only five to seven AZD1222 recipients as seropositive at baseline.

The repertoire was sequenced with immunoSEQ multiplex PCR; TCRdb's copy has only in-frame clones and lacks some. The data hold around 110,000 clones, with approximately 85% observed a single time. The TCR was taken from an adult in good health. The source material was peripheral blood, sampled on day 0 of MenACWY control vaccination.

The chain's CDR3 is CASSISPPDTQYF. DNA of the CDR3: TGTGCCAGTAGTATTTCACCCCCAGATACGCAGTATTTT. V gene TRBV19 combines with J gene TRBJ2-3; D unclear. The CDR3 consists of 13 residues. Trimming took off 3 bases at V and 4 bases at J, with 8 bases between the two ends. Germline values: CDR1 LNHDA, CDR2 SQIVND (reference sequence).